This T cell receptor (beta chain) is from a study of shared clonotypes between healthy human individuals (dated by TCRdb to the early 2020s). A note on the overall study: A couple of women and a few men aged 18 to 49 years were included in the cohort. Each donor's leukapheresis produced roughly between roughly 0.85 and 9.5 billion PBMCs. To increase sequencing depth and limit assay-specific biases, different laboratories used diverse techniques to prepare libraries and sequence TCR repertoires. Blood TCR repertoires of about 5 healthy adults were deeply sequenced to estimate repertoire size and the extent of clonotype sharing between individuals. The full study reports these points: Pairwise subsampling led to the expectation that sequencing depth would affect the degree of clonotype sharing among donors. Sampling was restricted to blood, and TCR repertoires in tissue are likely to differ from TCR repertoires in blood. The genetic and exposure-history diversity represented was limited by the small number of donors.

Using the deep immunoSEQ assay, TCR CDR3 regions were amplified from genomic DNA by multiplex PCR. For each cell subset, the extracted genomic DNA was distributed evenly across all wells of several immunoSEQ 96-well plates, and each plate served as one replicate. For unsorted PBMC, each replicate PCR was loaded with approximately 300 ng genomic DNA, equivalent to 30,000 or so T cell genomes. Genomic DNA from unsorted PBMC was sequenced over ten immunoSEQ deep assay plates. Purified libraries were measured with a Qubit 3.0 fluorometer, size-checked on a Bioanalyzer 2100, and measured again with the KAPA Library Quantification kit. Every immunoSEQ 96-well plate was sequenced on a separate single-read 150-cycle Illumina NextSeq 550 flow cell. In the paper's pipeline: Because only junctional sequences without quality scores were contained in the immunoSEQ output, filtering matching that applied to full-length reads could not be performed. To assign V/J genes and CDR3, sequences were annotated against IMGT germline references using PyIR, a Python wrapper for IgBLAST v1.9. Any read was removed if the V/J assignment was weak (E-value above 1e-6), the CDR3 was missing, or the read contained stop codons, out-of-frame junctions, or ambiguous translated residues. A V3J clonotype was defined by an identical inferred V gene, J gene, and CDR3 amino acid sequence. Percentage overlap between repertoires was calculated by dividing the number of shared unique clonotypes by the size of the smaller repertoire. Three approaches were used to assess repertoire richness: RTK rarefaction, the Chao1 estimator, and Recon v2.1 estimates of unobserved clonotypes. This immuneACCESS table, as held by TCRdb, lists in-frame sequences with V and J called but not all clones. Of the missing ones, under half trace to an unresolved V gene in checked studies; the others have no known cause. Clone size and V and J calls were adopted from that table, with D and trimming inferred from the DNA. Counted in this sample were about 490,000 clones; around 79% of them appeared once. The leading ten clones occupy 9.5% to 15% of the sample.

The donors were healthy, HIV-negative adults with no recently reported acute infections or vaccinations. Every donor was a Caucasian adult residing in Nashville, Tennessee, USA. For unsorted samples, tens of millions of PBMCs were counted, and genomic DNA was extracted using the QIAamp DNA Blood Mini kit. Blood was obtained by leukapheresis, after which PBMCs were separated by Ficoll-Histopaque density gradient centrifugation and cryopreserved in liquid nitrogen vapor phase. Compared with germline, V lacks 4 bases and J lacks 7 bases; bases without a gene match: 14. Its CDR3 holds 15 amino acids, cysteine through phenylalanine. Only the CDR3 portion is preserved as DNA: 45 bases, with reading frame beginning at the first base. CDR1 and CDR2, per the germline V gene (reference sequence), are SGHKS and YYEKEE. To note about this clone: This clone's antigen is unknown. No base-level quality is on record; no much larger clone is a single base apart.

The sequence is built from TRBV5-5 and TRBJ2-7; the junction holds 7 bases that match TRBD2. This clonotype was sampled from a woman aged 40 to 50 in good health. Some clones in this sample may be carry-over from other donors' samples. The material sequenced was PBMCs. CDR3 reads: CASSLLTGGGWEQYF. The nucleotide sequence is TGTGCCAGCAGCCTTCTTACGGGAGGAGGTTGGGAGCAGTACTTC.